This is a list of T cell receptor beta chains from one sample in a study of T cell repertoires in cytomegalovirus infection. TCRdb analysed the reads with MiXCR anew, one entry per CDR3 protein. The data hold around 900,000 distinct CDR3 sequences, with approximately 30% observed a single time. No antigen is known for these receptors. This sample comprised cultured CD8+ T cells from PBMCs, obtained from culture after CMV antigen stimulation. The receptor set was obtained from a human donor in good health (CMV status not recorded). Some clones in this sample may be carry-over from other donors' samples. Each CDR3 is given with its conserved first and last residue. The D gene is left open where the match is weak. Clone size is not always given. Where it is, it says once, few, many or a class for expanded clones.

clone size	V gene	D gene	J gene	CDR3 DNA	CDR3 protein
-	TRBV10-1	-	TRBJ2-2	TGCGCCAGCAGTGAGTCGTTAGCGGAGTACACCGGGGAGCTGTTTTTT	CASSESLAEYTGELFF
few	TRBV6-6	-	TRBJ2-2	TGTGCCAGCACCCAAGGGGCCCCGGGAACCGGGGAGCTGTTTTTT	CASTQGAPGTGELFF
few	TRBV29-1	-	TRBJ2-2	TGCAGCGTTTTTGGGCCGGGAACCGGGGAGCTGTTTTTT	CSVFGPGTGELFF
-	TRBV7-9	-	TRBJ2-1	TGTGCCAGCAGCTTAATCCACCTGAGCTCCTACAATGAGCAGTTCTTC	CASSLIHLSSYNEQFF
-	TRBV6-1	TRBD2	TRBJ2-1	TGTGCCAGCACGATAGCGGGGGGGCCCTACAATGAGCAGTTCTTC	CASTIAGGPYNEQFF
few	TRBV27	-	TRBJ1-4	TGTGCCAGCAGTTTAGGCGGGACACGCTACAATGAAAAACTGTTTTTT	CASSLGGTRYNEKLFF
few	TRBV6-4	TRBD2	TRBJ2-3	TGTGCCAGCAGTGACTCCGGGGGGAACACAGATACGCAGTATTTT	CASSDSGGNTDTQYF
-	TRBV13	TRBD1	TRBJ1-6	TGTGCCAGCAGAGTACCGGGACAGAAAGATTCACCCCTCCACTTT	CASRVPGQKDSPLHF
few	TRBV27	TRBD2	TRBJ2-1	TGTGCCAGCAGTTCACTCCTAGCGGGGGATTACAATGAGCAGTTCTTC	CASSSLLAGDYNEQFF
-	TRBV6-5	-	TRBJ2-2	TGTGCCAGCAGTCCCGACAGTGCGGCCACCGGGGAGCTGTTTTTT	CASSPDSAATGELFF
-	TRBV6-5	-	TRBJ1-2	TGTGCCAGCAGTTACGGAACAGGCTTAAACTATGGCTACACCTTC	CASSYGTGLNYGYTF
-	TRBV29-1	-	TRBJ2-7	TGCAGCGCCGGACAGTACGAGCAGTACTTC	CSAGQYEQYF
few	TRBV7-9	-	TRBJ1-2	TGTGCCAGCAGCTTACGGAGTCTTCCTGGGGCTGGAACCTTC	CASSLRSLPGAGTF
-	TRBV4-1	-	TRBJ1-5	TGCGCCAGCAGCCAAGATTTCGGGTTAACTAGCAATCAGCCCCAGCATTTT	CASSQDFGLTSNQPQHF
few	TRBV18	-	TRBJ1-2	TGTGCCAGCTCCCTCACCGGGGACCAGAGAGGCTACACCTTC	CASSLTGDQRGYTF
few	TRBV4-1	TRBD2	TRBJ2-1	TGCGCCAGCAGTTTCCAGACTAGCGGGGGGGTTGAGCAGTTCTTC	CASSFQTSGGVEQFF
-	TRBV7-9	-	TRBJ1-5	TGTGCCAGCAGCTTAGGCGGAGGTGACAATCAGCCCCAGCATTTT	CASSLGGGDNQPQHF